One sample yielded the 3 T cell receptor beta chains listed below, sequenced in a study of OX40 agonist ivuxolimab in advanced cancers. Only in-frame clones appear in the TCRdb table, and some are missing; sequencing was by immunoSEQ multiplex PCR. The sample includes almost 65,000 clones, roughly 84% seen only once; the top ten take 0.7%. The material sequenced was CD4+ or CD8+ T cells sorted from blood, taken in a trial of the OX40 agonist ivuxolimab. These receptors all stem from an adult with an advanced solid tumor such as melanoma, head and neck, liver or kidney cancer.

J is TRBJ2-1 and V is TRBV10-3, with 10 bases aligning to TRBD1. Germline V CDR1 and CDR2: ENHRY, SYGVKD. There are 14 residues in the CDR3. The V segment lost 4 bases and the J segment 10 bases; nucleotides outside the gene matches: 7. The CDR3 protein is CAISAPATGGEQFF. CDR3 DNA: TGTGCCATCAGTGCGCCCGCGACAGGGGGCGAGCAGTTCTTC.

By its share, this clone is medium-sized. The chain carries TRBV7-6 and TRBJ1-3, with D possibly being TRBD1 (6 bases). The CDR3 contains 14 residues. Germline CDR1 is SGHVS and CDR2 is FNYEAQ. V lost 1 base and J 6 bases, leaving 10 bases between the germline ends. The CDR3 loop reads CASSLEDSQNTIYF. For the CDR3, the DNA is TGTGCCAGCAGCTTAGAGGACAGCCAAAACACCATATATTTT.

This chain joins TRBV5-4 and TRBJ1-4; TRBD1 might be the D (6 bases). The CDR3 contains 14 residues. Per the germline V gene, CDR1 is SGHNT and CDR2 is YYREEE (reference sequence). Trimming stripped 0 bases from V and 5 bases from J, with 8 bases between. CDR3 protein: CASSLGTVNEKLFF. The CDR3, as DNA: TGTGCCAGCAGCTTGGGGACAGTAAATGAAAAACTGTTTTTT.